This record concerns one TCR beta chain sequence. TCRdb's copy holds only in-frame clones and misses some; the assay was immunoSEQ multiplex PCR. The data contain about 39,000 clones, roughly 93% of them singletons. Trimming took 5 bases from V and 3 from J; bases not matched to a gene: 4. CDR1 SGDLS and CDR2 YYNGEE come from the germline V gene. The CDR3 totals 14 residues. These data come from a study of T cell changes during pregnancy in multiple sclerosis. The specimen was CD4+ T cells from peripheral blood mononuclear cells, collected after pregnancy. This clonotype was obtained from a female donor with multiple sclerosis, enrolled in a pregnancy study. The J gene is TRBJ1-4, the V gene TRBV9; 7 positions agree with TRBD1. CDR3 DNA: TGTGCCAGCAGTCCGACAGGGCCTAATGAAAAACTGTTTTTT. Translation gives CASSPTGPNEKLFF.